This T cell receptor (beta chain) was sequenced for a study of blood T cell repertoires in COVID-19. In assigning cohorts, the study relied on participant-reported clinical history. Produced via immunoSEQ multiplex PCR; TCRdb's table is partial and in-frame only. The sample has about 440,000 clones, about 90% seen once. Trimming shortened V by 5 bases and J by 5 bases, and 13 bases separated the two germline ends. The germline CDR1 and CDR2 sequences are MGHRA and YSYEKL. This CDR3 region has 15 residues. The receptor was isolated from a young man who had recovered from COVID-19. Sequenced sample: PBMCs or T cells enriched from blood (not recorded which). The V call is TRBV4-1, the J call TRBJ1-6; the D gene is possibly TRBD1 (5 bases). CDR3 loop: CASSGGTANNSPLHF. For the CDR3, the DNA is TGCGCCAGCAGCGGGGGGACGGCCAATAATTCACCCCTCCACTTT.